This is a list of T cell receptor beta chains from one sample in a study of blood T cells in healthy people across ages. TCRdb reprocessed the 5' RACE reads via MiXCR and lists one record per CDR3 protein. The sample yields over 1.5 million distinct CDR3 sequences, about 50% seen once. Input material: blood. The receptors stem from a woman in her 40s in good health. Each CDR3 is given with its conserved first and last residue. Each record gives: CDR3 DNA, CDR3 protein, D gene, clone size, CDR3 length, V gene, J gene. D genes are given only for firm matches. Clone sizes are given selectively: once, few, many, or a class where the clone is expanded.

DNA: TGTGCCAGCAGCCAAGCGGGGAATTCGGGGCGAGCTTTCTTT
CDR3: CASSQAGNSGRAFF
D: .
size: .
length: 14
V: TRBV3-1
J: TRBJ1-1

DNA: TGCAGTGCTGCTCCAGGGTCCTACAATGAGCAGTTCTTC
CDR3: CSAAPGSYNEQFF
D: .
size: once
length: 13
V: TRBV20-1
J: TRBJ2-1

DNA: TGCGCCAGCAGCCAAGCGGCACAGAACGGCTACACCTTC
CDR3: CASSQAAQNGYTF
D: .
size: few
length: 13
V: TRBV4-1
J: TRBJ1-2

DNA: TGTGCCAGCAGTTTAGAACCCGGGGTTTACAATGAGCAGTTCTTC
CDR3: CASSLEPGVYNEQFF
D: .
size: .
length: 15
V: TRBV12-3/TRBV12-4
J: TRBJ2-1

DNA: TGTGCCACCAGCGAGGGGGCGGGTCAGTACGAGCAGTACTTC
CDR3: CATSEGAGQYEQYF
D: TRBD1
size: few
length: 14
V: TRBV15
J: TRBJ2-7

DNA: TGTGCCATCAGTGCAGCCGGGACAGGGAGCGCTGAGCAGTTCTTC
CDR3: CAISAAGTGSAEQFF
D: TRBD1
size: .
length: 15
V: TRBV10-3
J: TRBJ2-1

DNA: TGCGCCAGCAGCCAAACTAGCGGGGGGGCCAATGAGCAGTTCTTC
CDR3: CASSQTSGGANEQFF
D: TRBD2
size: many
length: 15
V: TRBV4-1
J: TRBJ2-1

DNA: TGCAGTGCAGGGAGGACAGGGAGCTCTGGGGCCAACGTCCTGACTTTC
CDR3: CSAGRTGSSGANVLTF
D: TRBD1
size: few
length: 16
V: TRBV20-1
J: TRBJ2-6

DNA: TGTGCCACCAGCAGAGATCGGTACGGAGGACAGGGGAATTCACCCCTCCACTTT
CDR3: CATSRDRYGGQGNSPLHF
D: TRBD1
size: .
length: 18
V: TRBV15
J: TRBJ1-6

DNA: TGTGCCAGCAGTTACGCCCACACCGGGCACGCTGTAGCTTTCTTT
CDR3: CASSYAHTGHAVAFF
D: .
size: .
length: 15
V: TRBV6-2/TRBV6-3
J: TRBJ1-1

DNA: TGTGCCAGCAGTTCGGACAGGGGAGGCAACAATGAGCAGTTCTTC
CDR3: CASSSDRGGNNEQFF
D: TRBD1
size: .
length: 15
V: TRBV6-5
J: TRBJ2-1

DNA: TGTGCCACCAGCAGAGACGGTTATAACCAAGAGACCCAGTACTTC
CDR3: CATSRDGYNQETQYF
D: .
size: few
length: 15
V: TRBV15
J: TRBJ2-5

DNA: TGTGCCAGCAGCCATATCCAGTCAAAGGGGGCGAGGCAAGAGACCCAGTACTTC
CDR3: CASSHIQSKGARQETQYF
D: TRBD1
size: .
length: 18
V: TRBV3-1
J: TRBJ2-5

DNA: TGCACCGCAGCCCTGGGGAGTGAAAAACTGTTTTTT
CDR3: CTAALGSEKLFF
D: .
size: .
length: 12
V: TRBV20-1
J: TRBJ1-4

DNA: TGTGCCAGCAGTTACTCGAGGACAGGGTTCAATGAAAAACTGTTTTTT
CDR3: CASSYSRTGFNEKLFF
D: TRBD1
size: .
length: 16
V: TRBV6-5
J: TRBJ1-4

DNA: TGCAGTGCTAGAGCGGGGACAGGGGGCGGGGGTAATTCACCCCTCCACTTT
CDR3: CSARAGTGGGGNSPLHF
D: TRBD1
size: .
length: 17
V: TRBV20-1
J: TRBJ1-6

DNA: TGTGCCAGCAGTGAAGCGCTGGCGGCGACCACCTACAATGAGCAGTACTTC
CDR3: CASSEALAATTYNEQYF
D: .
size: .
length: 17
V: TRBV6-1
J: TRBJ2-7

DNA: TGTGCCAGCAGTCCCGGGACTAGCGGGTGGAGCTCCTACAATGAGCAGTTCTTC
CDR3: CASSPGTSGWSSYNEQFF
D: TRBD2
size: few
length: 18
V: TRBV6-2/TRBV6-3
J: TRBJ2-1

DNA: TGTGCCAGCAGCCCCCGGGACTACTCCTACGGGCAGTACTTC
CDR3: CASSPRDYSYGQYF
D: TRBD2
size: .
length: 14
V: TRBV9
J: TRBJ2-7

DNA: TGTGCCAGCAGCACCCAAGGGGGACTAGCGGGCGAGACCCAGTACTTC
CDR3: CASSTQGGLAGETQYF
D: TRBD2
size: .
length: 16
V: TRBV5-6
J: TRBJ2-5

DNA: TGCGCCAGCAGCTCGAAAGGGGGAGAGTGGGGGACCCAGTACTTC
CDR3: CASSSKGGEWGTQYF
D: .
size: .
length: 15
V: TRBV5-1
J: TRBJ2-5

DNA: TGTACCAGTAGTAGGCGTGTTGCGGCAGATACGCAGTATTTT
CDR3: CTSSRRVAADTQYF
D: .
size: .
length: 14
V: TRBV19
J: TRBJ2-3

DNA: TGCAGTGCTAGAGATCTAAAAGCGGCCGACTCCTATAATTCACCCCTCCACTTT
CDR3: CSARDLKAADSYNSPLHF
D: .
size: .
length: 18
V: TRBV20-1
J: TRBJ1-6

DNA: TGCAGCGCCAACCAAGGGACAGGGGGAACCTACGAGCAGTACTTC
CDR3: CSANQGTGGTYEQYF
D: TRBD1
size: .
length: 15
V: TRBV29-1
J: TRBJ2-7

DNA: TGTGCCAGCAGCCCCGAAGCGGGGCAGTACAATGAGCAGTTCTTC
CDR3: CASSPEAGQYNEQFF
D: TRBD2
size: few
length: 15
V: TRBV13
J: TRBJ2-1

DNA: TGTGCCAGCAGCCAAGATAGGATTAGCGACAAGGGCGGCTACGAGCAGTACTTC
CDR3: CASSQDRISDKGGYEQYF
D: .
size: .
length: 18
V: TRBV4-2
J: TRBJ2-7

DNA: TGTGCCAGCTCGAGAGGGGGGGACGCTTCACCCCTCCACTTT
CDR3: CASSRGGDASPLHF
D: .
size: .
length: 14
V: TRBV25-1
J: TRBJ1-6

DNA: TGTGCCAGCAGCTTAGACTTGGAAGAGACCCAGTACTTC
CDR3: CASSLDLEETQYF
D: .
size: many
length: 13
V: TRBV13
J: TRBJ2-5

DNA: TGTGCCAGCAGCGCCCGGGCGGGGGATTACAATGAGCAGTTCTTC
CDR3: CASSARAGDYNEQFF
D: TRBD2
size: .
length: 15
V: TRBV9
J: TRBJ2-1

DNA: TGCAGCGGGGTGCGGGGCCAAGAGACCCAGTACTTC
CDR3: CSGVRGQETQYF
D: .
size: .
length: 12
V: TRBV29-1
J: TRBJ2-5

DNA: TGTGCCAGCAGTTACCTGCGGGGGAAGTTCTCCTACGAGCAGTACTTC
CDR3: CASSYLRGKFSYEQYF
D: TRBD2
size: .
length: 16
V: TRBV28
J: TRBJ2-7

DNA: TGTGCCAGCAGTATAGCGGGGGGTTCCCGCAATGAGCAGTTCTTC
CDR3: CASSIAGGSRNEQFF
D: TRBD2
size: few
length: 15
V: TRBV12-3/TRBV12-4
J: TRBJ2-1

DNA: TGTGCCAGCGGTTACGATAGCGGGGGTTCAGAGACCCAGTACTTC
CDR3: CASGYDSGGSETQYF
D: TRBD2
size: .
length: 15
V: TRBV6-2/TRBV6-3
J: TRBJ2-5

DNA: TGTGCCACCAGCAGAGGGGACCGGGACAGACAAGAGACCCGGTACTTC
CDR3: CATSRGDRDRQETRYF
D: TRBD1
size: .
length: 16
V: TRBV15
J: TRBJ2-5

DNA: TGTGCCAGCAGTATGACAGTCGTAGATGCTAACTATGGCTACACCTTC
CDR3: CASSMTVVDANYGYTF
D: .
size: .
length: 16
V: TRBV28
J: TRBJ1-2

DNA: TGTGCCTGCAGATCTGCGGTGCTAACTAATGAAAAACTGTTTTTT
CDR3: CACRSAVLTNEKLFF
D: .
size: .
length: 15
V: TRBV12-3/TRBV12-4
J: TRBJ1-4

DNA: TGCGCCAGCAGCTTGGTCCGGGCAAACACAGATACGCAGTATTTT
CDR3: CASSLVRANTDTQYF
D: .
size: .
length: 15
V: TRBV5-1
J: TRBJ2-3

DNA: TGCGCCAGCAGCCAAGGGAGGTACGACTACAATGAGCAGTTCTTC
CDR3: CASSQGRYDYNEQFF
D: .
size: .
length: 15
V: TRBV4-3
J: TRBJ2-1

DNA: TGTGCCAGCAGCCAAGACAGGGGAATGAACACTGAAGCTTTCTTT
CDR3: CASSQDRGMNTEAFF
D: TRBD1
size: few
length: 15
V: TRBV4-3
J: TRBJ1-1

DNA: TGTGCCAGCAGTTCCACCTCTCTTGCCAAAAACATTCAGTACTTC
CDR3: CASSSTSLAKNIQYF
D: .
size: .
length: 15
V: TRBV27
J: TRBJ2-4

DNA: TGTGCCAGCAGCTTGCGTGGGGGGCCAGATACGCAGTATTTT
CDR3: CASSLRGGPDTQYF
D: .
size: few
length: 14
V: TRBV11-1
J: TRBJ2-3

DNA: TGCGCCAGCAGCCAAGAGTGGGGACTAGTGAGAGATACGCAGTATTTT
CDR3: CASSQEWGLVRDTQYF
D: TRBD2
size: once
length: 16
V: TRBV4-3
J: TRBJ2-3

DNA: TGTGCCAGCAGTCGCACGGACAGAGCTAATGAAAAACTGTTTTTT
CDR3: CASSRTDRANEKLFF
D: .
size: .
length: 15
V: TRBV4-2
J: TRBJ1-4

DNA: TGTGCCAGTCGTAGACAGCCTCCTAACTACGAGCAGTACTTC
CDR3: CASRRQPPNYEQYF
D: .
size: .
length: 14
V: TRBV2
J: TRBJ2-7

DNA: TGTGCCAGCAGCAGTCCGGACAGGGGGTTACGCGGGGAGCTGTTTTTT
CDR3: CASSSPDRGLRGELFF
D: TRBD1
size: few
length: 16
V: TRBV7-6
J: TRBJ2-2

DNA: TGTGCCAGCAGCTTAAGCGGGGGGAGCTCAGATACGCAGTATTTT
CDR3: CASSLSGGSSDTQYF
D: TRBD2
size: few
length: 15
V: TRBV7-3
J: TRBJ2-3

DNA: TGTGCCAGCAGCTTAAGTCATGTCGGGGGGGCCTCAGATACGCAGTATTTT
CDR3: CASSLSHVGGASDTQYF
D: TRBD2
size: few
length: 17
V: TRBV7-2
J: TRBJ2-3

DNA: TGTGCCAGCAGTTTATCACAGGGGATTGGCTACACCTTC
CDR3: CASSLSQGIGYTF
D: TRBD1
size: .
length: 13
V: TRBV28
J: TRBJ1-2

DNA: TGTGCCAGCAGTTACACCGGGACAGGGGGGTCCTACGAGCAGTACTTC
CDR3: CASSYTGTGGSYEQYF
D: TRBD1
size: .
length: 16
V: TRBV12-3/TRBV12-4
J: TRBJ2-7

DNA: TGTGCCAGCAGTTTAAGCGGAGTCCTAGCGGGCAGCACAGATACGCAGTATTTT
CDR3: CASSLSGVLAGSTDTQYF
D: TRBD2
size: .
length: 18
V: TRBV27
J: TRBJ2-3

DNA: TGCAGCGTTTTTGGGACGTACCCCACAGATACGCAGTATTTT
CDR3: CSVFGTYPTDTQYF
D: .
size: .
length: 14
V: TRBV29-1
J: TRBJ2-3

DNA: TGTGCCAGCAGCAAAGCTTACAGTCCCGGAGGCAATCAGCCCCAGCATTTT
CDR3: CASSKAYSPGGNQPQHF
D: .
size: .
length: 17
V: TRBV21-1
J: TRBJ1-5

DNA: TGTGCCAGCAGTTCCCTCCCCGGGACAGCCAAAAACATTCAGTACTTC
CDR3: CASSSLPGTAKNIQYF
D: .
size: .
length: 16
V: TRBV28
J: TRBJ2-4

DNA: TGTGCCAGCAGCAACCCAAACAGGGTTGGAGAGCAGTACTTC
CDR3: CASSNPNRVGEQYF
D: .
size: .
length: 14
V: TRBV6-5
J: TRBJ2-5

DNA: TGTGCCAGCAGTTCCTCCAGGGGGCCCTACGAGCAGTACTTC
CDR3: CASSSSRGPYEQYF
D: TRBD1
size: .
length: 14
V: TRBV27
J: TRBJ2-7

DNA: TGTGCCAGCAGCTTAGACCTGGGACCGGCGGATGAGCAGTTCTTC
CDR3: CASSLDLGPADEQFF
D: .
size: .
length: 15
V: TRBV11-2
J: TRBJ2-1

DNA: TGTGCCAGCAGTTTTTTTTTTGGCCAGACAGGGGGAAAGACTGAAGCTTTCTTT
CDR3: CASSFFFGQTGGKTEAFF
D: TRBD1
size: .
length: 18
V: TRBV12-3/TRBV12-4
J: TRBJ1-1

DNA: TGTGCCAGCAGTGGCGGGACTGGAGGTCAGCCCCAGCATTTT
CDR3: CASSGGTGGQPQHF
D: .
size: .
length: 14
V: TRBV2
J: TRBJ1-5